The rows below give T cell receptor beta chains drawn from one sample of a study of cytomegalovirus exposure and HLA in healthy donors. Produced via immunoSEQ multiplex PCR; TCRdb's table is partial and in-frame only. This sample has roughly 260,000 clones; almost 85% occur once, and the top ten carry 2% to 2.5%. The sample was PBMCs. These receptors were taken from a woman aged 35 to 49 in good health and CMV-seropositive. The CDR3 runs from the conserved cysteine through the conserved F or W. Each record gives: V gene, D gene, clone size, J gene, CDR3 DNA, CDR3 protein. The D gene is left open where the match is weak. Size tells how often a clone was seen (once, few, many) or the class of an expanded clone, and some rows leave it out.

v_gene: TRBV10-3
d_gene: TRBD2
abundance: .
j_gene: TRBJ2-2
CDR3nt: TGTGCCATCAGCGGGGAGCGGGGTCGGGCCACCGGGGAGCTGTTTTTT
CDR3aa: CAISGERGRATGELFF

v_gene: TRBV27
d_gene: .
abundance: once
j_gene: TRBJ1-1
CDR3nt: TGTGCCAGCAGTTACAGAACAAACACTGAAGCTTTCTTT
CDR3aa: CASSYRTNTEAFF

v_gene: TRBV30
d_gene: TRBD2
abundance: .
j_gene: TRBJ2-2
CDR3nt: TGTGCCTGGAAGAGGACTAGCGGGGGGGAGCTGTTTTTT
CDR3aa: CAWKRTSGGELFF

v_gene: TRBV5-3
d_gene: TRBD2
abundance: .
j_gene: TRBJ2-1
CDR3nt: TGTGCCAGAAGCTCGGGACTAGCGGGAGGAAGGAGCTCCTACAATGAGCAGTTCTTC
CDR3aa: CARSSGLAGGRSSYNEQFF

v_gene: TRBV2
d_gene: TRBD2
abundance: .
j_gene: TRBJ2-5
CDR3nt: TGTGCCAGCAGGACCGCGGGACTAGCGGGTGCTGAGACCCAGTACTTC
CDR3aa: CASRTAGLAGAETQYF

v_gene: TRBV21-1
d_gene: .
abundance: .
j_gene: TRBJ2-7
CDR3nt: TGTGCCAGCACCCACCATTTATCCGGGACTCCTGGACTAGCGGGGCCCGACGAGCAGTACTTC
CDR3aa: CASTHHLSGTPGLAGPDEQYF

v_gene: TRBV9
d_gene: .
abundance: .
j_gene: TRBJ2-3
CDR3nt: TGTGCCAGCAGCGCGACAGGATTCACAGATACGCAGTATTTT
CDR3aa: CASSATGFTDTQYF

v_gene: TRBV29-1
d_gene: .
abundance: few
j_gene: TRBJ2-7
CDR3nt: TGCAGCGTTGCCAGGGCCTCGAACTACGAGCAGTACTTC
CDR3aa: CSVARASNYEQYF

v_gene: TRBV6-6
d_gene: .
abundance: .
j_gene: TRBJ1-2
CDR3nt: TGTGCCAGCAGTTACCCTAGGGGCGAAAACTATGGCTACACCTTC
CDR3aa: CASSYPRGENYGYTF

v_gene: TRBV5-1
d_gene: TRBD2
abundance: .
j_gene: TRBJ2-7
CDR3nt: TGCGCCAGCAGCAGCGGACTAGCGGGAGCTCTTCCCTACGAGCAGTACTTC
CDR3aa: CASSSGLAGALPYEQYF

v_gene: TRBV7-9
d_gene: TRBD2
abundance: .
j_gene: TRBJ2-1
CDR3nt: TGTGCCAGCAGCGATCGGACTAGCGCGACGGGTGAGCAGTTCTTC
CDR3aa: CASSDRTSATGEQFF

v_gene: TRBV4-2
d_gene: TRBD1
abundance: .
j_gene: TRBJ2-2
CDR3nt: TGTGCCAGCAGCCAGGACAGGGGGGCGAACACCGGGGAGCTGTTTTTT
CDR3aa: CASSQDRGANTGELFF

v_gene: TRBV20-1
d_gene: .
abundance: .
j_gene: TRBJ2-7
CDR3nt: TGCAGTGCTAGCGCCTACGAGCAGTACTTC
CDR3aa: CSASAYEQYF

v_gene: TRBV4-3
d_gene: TRBD2
abundance: .
j_gene: TRBJ2-7
CDR3nt: TGCGCCAGCAGCCTGGCCGGCATAGCGGGGAAGAATCCCTACGAGCAGTACTTC
CDR3aa: CASSLAGIAGKNPYEQYF

v_gene: TRBV6-1
d_gene: TRBD1
abundance: .
j_gene: TRBJ1-2
CDR3nt: TGTGCCAGCGCCAAGCCAGGGGGCATCTATGGCTACACCTTC
CDR3aa: CASAKPGGIYGYTF

v_gene: TRBV19
d_gene: .
abundance: .
j_gene: TRBJ2-7
CDR3nt: TGTGCCAGTAAATTAATGTGGCACGGAGCCTACGAGCAGTACTTC
CDR3aa: CASKLMWHGAYEQYF

v_gene: TRBV30
d_gene: .
abundance: .
j_gene: TRBJ1-5
CDR3nt: TGTGCCTGGAGTTTCGGGGGACATCAGCCCCAGCATTTT
CDR3aa: CAWSFGGHQPQHF

v_gene: TRBV28
d_gene: TRBD1
abundance: .
j_gene: TRBJ2-2
CDR3nt: TGTGCCAGCAGGACAGGGTCGAGCACCGGGGAGCTGTTTTTT
CDR3aa: CASRTGSSTGELFF

v_gene: TRBV6-5
d_gene: .
abundance: .
j_gene: TRBJ2-7
CDR3nt: TGTGCCAGCAGTTACAGGGGTGGCGAGCAGTACTTC
CDR3aa: CASSYRGGEQYF

v_gene: TRBV28
d_gene: .
abundance: .
j_gene: TRBJ2-2
CDR3nt: TGTGCCAGCAGCATTAGCGGAAACACCGGGGAGCTGTTTTTT
CDR3aa: CASSISGNTGELFF

v_gene: TRBV13
d_gene: .
abundance: .
j_gene: TRBJ2-7
CDR3nt: TGTGCCAGCAGCTTAGCACAGGAGCAGTACTTC
CDR3aa: CASSLAQEQYF

v_gene: TRBV6-6
d_gene: .
abundance: .
j_gene: TRBJ1-2
CDR3nt: TGTGCCTCGCGGGGGCCAAATGGCTACACCTTC
CDR3aa: CASRGPNGYTF

v_gene: TRBV25-1
d_gene: .
abundance: .
j_gene: TRBJ1-2
CDR3nt: TGTGCCAGCAGTGATCCACTCAGGGTGAGTTATGGCTACACCTTC
CDR3aa: CASSDPLRVSYGYTF

v_gene: TRBV30
d_gene: .
abundance: .
j_gene: TRBJ2-7
CDR3nt: TGTGCCTGGAGTGTCACAGATTTCTACGAGCAGTACTTC
CDR3aa: CAWSVTDFYEQYF